This TCR beta chain was recovered during a study of CXCR3-negative and CXCR3-positive naive CD8 T cells. Via 5' RACE with UMI labels, TRB cDNA libraries were prepared. With the 5' RACE reads reprocessed, TCRdb shows one record per CDR3 protein and no DNA. The sample has tens of thousands of distinct CDR3 sequences, and its top ten clones hold roughly 20%. The CDR3 consists of 15 residues. CDR1 and CDR2 (germline): LNHDA, SQIVND (reference sequence). Note on this clonotype: Its target is not known.

The study's findings and limits: Between one naive subset and the other, surface CD5 was comparable, and TCR strength was inferred from TRB CDR3 properties.

Sample: memory CD8+ T cells from blood. The gene calls are TRBV19 and TRBJ2-1; TCRdb selects TRBD2, and the lack of DNA leaves this call unchecked. The TCR sequence derives from a human donor in good health. Some clones in this sample may be carry-over from other donors' samples. CDR3 in amino acids: CASTPAGTSFFEQFF.